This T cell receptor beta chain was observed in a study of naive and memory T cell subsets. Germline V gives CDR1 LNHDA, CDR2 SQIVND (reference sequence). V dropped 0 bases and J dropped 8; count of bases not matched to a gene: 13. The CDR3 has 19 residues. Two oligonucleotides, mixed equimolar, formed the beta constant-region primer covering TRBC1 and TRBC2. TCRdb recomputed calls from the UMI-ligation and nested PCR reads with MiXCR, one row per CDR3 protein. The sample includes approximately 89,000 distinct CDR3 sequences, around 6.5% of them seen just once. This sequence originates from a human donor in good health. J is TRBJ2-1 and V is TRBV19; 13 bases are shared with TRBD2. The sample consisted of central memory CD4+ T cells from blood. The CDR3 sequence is CASSIERTSGGVGFDEQFF. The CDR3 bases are TGTGCCAGTAGTATAGAGCGGACTAGCGGGGGTGTCGGGTTCGATGAGCAGTTCTTC.